This T cell receptor beta chain appears in the sequencing data of a study of blood T cell repertoires in COVID-19. Some clones are missing from TCRdb's copy, which holds only in-frame ones; the method was immunoSEQ multiplex PCR. This table holds about 160,000 clones, roughly nine tenths found once. This CDR3 contains 12 residues. V was trimmed by 1 base and J by 10 bases, leaving 11 bases between them. Germline lookup yields CDR1 SGHDT and CDR2 YYEEEE. Material: peripheral blood. The receptor comes from a man aged 55 to 69 with active or convalescent COVID-19. This rearrangement joins TRBV5-6 to TRBJ1-1; D not certain. CDR3 sequence: CASSLRRTGAFF. CDR3 bases: TGTGCCAGCAGCTTGAGGCGAACGGGAGCTTTCTTT. The whole variable domain, remainder taken from reference TRBV5-6 and TRBJ1-1, is DAGVTQSPTHLIKTRGQQVTLRCSPKSGHDTVSWYQQALGQGPQFIFQYYEEEERQRGNFPDRFSGHQFPNYSSELNVNALLLGDSALYLCASSLRRTGAFFGQGTRLTVV.